This T cell receptor beta chain is drawn from a study of blood T cell repertoires in COVID-19. Whole-study context: Some COVID-19 samples were acute and others convalescent; all came from the United States, Italy and Spain. PBMCs, B-cell-depleted T cells, or T cells were the source of the cDNA or gDNA that made up the material.

CDR3 length: 13 residues. J lost 6 bases, V lost 3 bases, and 7 bases had no gene match. The germline CDR1 and CDR2 sequences are SQVTM and ANQGSEA. In the original analysis: Nucleated cell counts were estimated from reference gene primer amplification. Libraries were prepared by immunoSEQ multiplex PCR; TCRdb keeps only in-frame clonotypes and omits some of them. V, J and clone size are those of that table, while D and trimming were read from the DNA. This table holds some 69,000 clones, 80% to 85% found once. Specimen: peripheral blood. The chain recombines TRBV29-1 with TRBJ1-1; 7 bases are a match to TRBD1. The sequence was obtained from a woman in her sixties or seventies with acute or convalescent COVID-19. The CDR3 nucleotides read TGCAGCGTTGACAGGGGGATGATGGCTGAAGCTTTCTTT. Protein sequence: CSVDRGMMAEAFF.